A selection of T cell receptor beta chains follows, all from one sample in a study of shared T cell receptors in the human thymus. The method was immunoSEQ multiplex PCR; TCRdb's version includes in-frame clones alone and lacks a portion of them. The repertoire holds around 730,000 clones, roughly 85% seen once, with approximately 0.01% in the top ten. In addition, the sample was reused for a study of human thymus T cells.

The source material was thymocytes. All receptors derive from a girl less than two years old with a congenital heart defect. Each CDR3 is given with its conserved first and last residue. Fields, in order: V gene, J gene, CDR3 protein.

V: TRBV28; J: TRBJ1-4; CDR3: CASSQSLGKKLFF
V: TRBV19; J: TRBJ2-5; CDR3: CASSPDRVPQETQYF
V: TRBV7-2; J: TRBJ2-1; CDR3: CASSLTQDSPKQFF
V: TRBV6-6; J: TRBJ1-5; CDR3: CASSYKVRKLNQPQHF
V: TRBV14; J: TRBJ2-7; CDR3: CASSHPGTGAGGGAYEQYF
V: TRBV5-6; J: TRBJ1-1; CDR3: CASSFGQGTTEAFF
V: TRBV4-3; J: TRBJ1-6; CDR3: CASSQELGSYNSPLHF
V: TRBV6-1; J: TRBJ1-2; CDR3: CASVHRLDNYGYTF
V: TRBV7-7; J: TRBJ2-1; CDR3: CASSSGLAGDNEQFF
V: TRBV5-1; J: TRBJ2-7; CDR3: CASRWDRDGFYEQYF
V: TRBV27; J: TRBJ1-5; CDR3: CASSHTAHLDQPQHF
V: TRBV5-1; J: TRBJ2-3; CDR3: CASSSGQPNTQYF
V: TRBV4-1; J: TRBJ2-7; CDR3: CASSQDLMTGSYEQYF
V: TRBV6-4; J: TRBJ1-3; CDR3: CASSPSLLESNPGNTIYF
V: TRBV6-1; J: TRBJ2-7; CDR3: CASSAPLGGEQYF
V: TRBV4-3; J: TRBJ1-1; CDR3: CASSQEPLAANTEAFF
V: TRBV5-6; J: TRBJ1-2; CDR3: CASSLCPTPDRALNYGYTF
V: TRBV27; J: TRBJ2-1; CDR3: CASAYGTGKEGNEQFF
V: TRBV25-1; J: TRBJ1-2; CDR3: CASSDIGGCGYTF
V: TRBV7-9; J: TRBJ1-1; CDR3: CASSPHTVNTEAFF
V: TRBV29-1; J: TRBJ1-4; CDR3: CSVEAGGSFRGATNEKLFF
V: TRBV6-1; J: TRBJ1-4; CDR3: CASRIDRGLDEKLFF
V: TRBV6-1; J: TRBJ2-7; CDR3: CASSEGLVSYEQYF
V: TRBV14; J: TRBJ1-1; CDR3: CASSQEPPGHRENTEAFF
V: TRBV5-6; J: TRBJ1-2; CDR3: CASSLGPGQGLHEYGYTF
V: TRBV7-2; J: TRBJ1-1; CDR3: CASSLAPVGPLNTEAFF
V: TRBV6-5; J: TRBJ2-5; CDR3: CASSYETAEETQYF
V: TRBV2; J: TRBJ1-6; CDR3: CASSSGRESSSPLHF